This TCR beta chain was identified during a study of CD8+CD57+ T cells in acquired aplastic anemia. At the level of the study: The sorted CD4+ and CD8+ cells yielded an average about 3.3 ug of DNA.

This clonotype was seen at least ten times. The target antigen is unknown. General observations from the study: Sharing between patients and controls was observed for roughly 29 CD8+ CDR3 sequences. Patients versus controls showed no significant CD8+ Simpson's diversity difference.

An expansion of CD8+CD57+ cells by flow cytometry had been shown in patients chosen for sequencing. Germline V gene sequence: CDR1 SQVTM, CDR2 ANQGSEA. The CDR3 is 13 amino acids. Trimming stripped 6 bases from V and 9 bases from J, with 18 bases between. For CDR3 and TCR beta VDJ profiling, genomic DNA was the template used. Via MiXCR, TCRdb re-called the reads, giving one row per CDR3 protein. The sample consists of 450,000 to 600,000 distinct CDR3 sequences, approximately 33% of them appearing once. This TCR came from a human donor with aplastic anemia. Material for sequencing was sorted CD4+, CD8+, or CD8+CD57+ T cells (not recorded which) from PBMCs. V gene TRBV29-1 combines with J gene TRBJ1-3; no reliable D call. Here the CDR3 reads CSVMAPLSSTIYF. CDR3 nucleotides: TGCAGCGTGATGGCCCCCTTATCGAGCACCATATATTTT.